This paragraph reports one TCR beta chain. The study recruited people aged roughly 18 to 95 years across 24 US areas. Cohort 3 recovery required two negative PCRs, clearance, or symptom resolution. The data derive from a study of blood T cell repertoires in COVID-19. Study background: Samples representing acute and convalescent COVID-19 were sourced from the United States, Italy and Spain.

Profiling relied on immunoSEQ multiplex PCR, and the TCRdb table lists in-frame clones only, not all of them. The table includes about 250,000 clones, around nine tenths detected once. Germline loops: CDR1 LGHDT, CDR2 YNNKEL (reference sequence). The CDR3 is made up of 14 amino acids. V was cut by 2 bases and J by 3 bases, with 10 bases left in between. This TCR derives from a woman under 30 who had recovered from COVID-19. The chain combines TRBV3-1 (or the pseudogene TRBV3-2) with TRBJ1-2; TRBD1 might be the D (5 bases). Sequenced: PBMCs or T cells enriched from blood (not recorded which). CDR3 amino acids: CASSQNTGDYGYTF. For the CDR3, the DNA is TGTGCCAGCAGCCAAAATACAGGAGACTATGGCTACACCTTC.